This T cell receptor beta chain comes out of a study of metastatic and nonmetastatic thyroid tumors (dated by TCRdb to the early 2020s). Background for the entire study: Repertoires were compared across peripheral blood and tumor or nodule tissue samples from malignant and benign thyroid patients.

Before undergoing thyroid surgery, none of the patients had been given any kind of treatment. Using T-cell receptor beta sequencing, the researchers looked back retrospectively at clinical samples from patients, gathered between about 2012 and 2019. This clone was observed a handful of times. Its antigen target is currently unknown. One junction end disagrees with the germline gene, perhaps due to a read error. Broad study findings and their caveats: In both blood and tumor samples, TCR beta diversity was reported to be significantly higher in malignant tumors than in benign nodules.

Including cysteine and phenylalanine, the CDR3 has 12 amino acids. Only the CDR3 DNA stays, 36 bases, in frame from base 1. CDR1 is given as SQVTM and CDR2 as ANQGSEA, both from the germline V gene. The library relied on PCR. The instrument given in TCRdb is Illumina HiSeq 4000. The TCR beta-chain CDR3 region of each patient was profiled by high-throughput sequencing. The authors' pipeline ran thus. CDR3 differences across clinicopathological groups were used to build a classifier for discriminating distant-metastatic papillary thyroid cancer patients. To measure repertoire diversity the researchers used the Shannon index, while the Morisita-Horn index served to gauge how similar the tumor and blood repertoires were. Using fastp at Q25 and MiXCR, TCRdb reprocessed the public reads and kept productive beta chains. TCRdb, not the original authors, processed these V and J calls. This sample has about 69,000 clones in its table, and approximately 15% of those were observed once. Approximately 7% of the sample rests with the top ten.

The sequence was obtained from a male donor with papillary thyroid cancer or a benign thyroid nodule (not recorded which). Some clones in this sample may be carry-over from other donors' samples. Specimen: blood. The sequence links TRBV29-1 to TRBJ2-1, and possibly TRBD2, on 6 matching bases. The CDR3 has the sequence CGVGGGAYGQFF. In nucleotides, the sequence is TGCGGCGTTGGAGGCGGGGCGTACGGGCAGTTCTTC.